This T cell receptor (beta chain) was profiled in a study of T cells in Graves' hyperthyroidism and ophthalmopathy. The CDR3 is 14 residues long. Germline CDR1 reads SGHAT; CDR2 reads FQNNGV. The V end lost 2 bases, the J end lost 2 bases, and 8 bases lay between the germline ends. The table lists this clonotype with many counts. Its antigen is as yet unknown. Study-wide points: Most thyroid clonotypes with frequency above 0.001 were detected in blood. Ophthalmopathy was model-predicted a median approximately 6.9 months pre-onset.

The investigators amplified TCR beta CDR3 regions from RNA transcripts. The HTBI primer set was used in a first-round RT-PCR of the TCR CDR3. TCRdb reanalysed the multiplex PCR reads using MiXCR and keeps one entry per CDR3 protein. This sample yields over 550,000 distinct CDR3 sequences, of which 15% to 20% are seen a single time; more than 15% belongs to the top ten. The chain recombines TRBV11-2 with TRBJ2-3, with D uncertain. This TCR was sampled from a woman younger than 35 with Graves' hyperthyroidism. Sequencing used blood. The CDR3 sequence: CASSLNPFTDTQYF. The CDR3 coding sequence is TGTGCCAGCAGCTTAAATCCGTTCACAGATACGCAGTATTTT. Based on the CDR3 plus reference TRBV11-2 and TRBJ2-3, the full variable domain is EAGVAQSPRYKIIEKRQSVAFWCNPISGHATLYWYQQILGQGPKLLIQFQNNGVVDDSQLPKDRFSAERLKGVDSTLKIQPAKLEDSAVYLCASSLNPFTDTQYFGPGTRLTVL.